This T cell receptor (beta chain) comes out of a study of blood T cell repertoires in COVID-19 (dated by TCRdb to 2019 to 2021). Looking at the study overall: Samples from collaborators originated in the United States, Italy and Spain and spanned both the acute and convalescent phases of COVID-19. The prospective study material was composed of cDNA or gDNA derived from T cells, B-cell-depleted T cells, or PBMCs. Deeply sampled blood TCRbeta repertoires from subjects exposed to, actively infected with, or recovered from COVID-19 were included in the dataset. The repertoires were made available in a free public database intended to serve as a resource for research on the immune response to SARS-CoV-2. Samples were obtained from the ongoing ImmuneRACE study (first 160 participants) and from some 1,300 subjects provided by 6 global collaborators. A de-identified subject ID, COVID-19 status, age in years and sex were almost always included in the sample metadata. Where HLA class I and class II types were available, the types were taken from metadata supplied by the sample provider, not from assay-based typing. Paper-wide results and their limitations: How much clinical and demographic metadata was included differed by source and by participant, and the metadata was provided uncurated.

Inclusive of the bounding cysteine and phenylalanine, the CDR3 is 15 residues long. The kept DNA is CDR3 alone, 45 bases in frame from the first base. Compared with germline, V lacks 5 bases and J lacks 3 bases; bases without a gene match: 6. Per the germline V gene, SGHTA is the CDR1 and FQGTGA is the CDR2. The immunoSEQ Assay, a bias-controlled multiplex PCR, was used to amplify TCRbeta CDR3 regions from genomic DNA. The authors' pipeline ran thus. The number of nucleated cells in each sample was estimated by amplification of reference gene primers within the assay. To quantify the absolute abundance of each unique TCRbeta CDR3 rearrangement, sequence reads were collapsed and filtered. For each sample, productive Simpson clonality was calculated as the square root of Simpson's diversity index across productive rearrangements. TCRdb retrieved this table from immuneACCESS and kept in-frame rearrangements only. Not all clones are present; in checked studies, unresolved V genes account for under half, and no reason is known for the remainder. That table supplies the V and J calls and clone size; D and trimming were determined from the DNA. The sample table records under 300,000 clones; approximately 86% of these occur just once. The ten top clones hold 5.5% of the sample.

As to this clone: Its recognized antigen is unknown. There are no base qualities to consult, and no much larger clone falls within one base.

Collaborating institutions collected whole blood in K2EDTA tubes following their own protocols. Collaborator samples were shipped for TCRbeta analysis as frozen whole blood, isolated PBMCs, or DNA extracted from either sample type. Sequenced sample: peripheral blood. Rearrangement joined TRBV7-3 to TRBJ2-2, with 7 bases matching TRBD2. The receptor's source is a human donor in a cohort sampled during active COVID-19. This receptor has the CDR3 CASSPRLAHTGELFF. The bases are TGTGCCAGCAGCCCCCGACTAGCTCACACCGGGGAGCTGTTTTTT.